Listed here is a single T cell receptor (beta chain). Sequencing was performed with immunoSEQ multiplex PCR; in TCRdb, only in-frame clones are kept and a portion is missing. Among approximately 250,000 clones listed, roughly 82% were seen once. The CDR3 runs to 13 residues. Germline assignment: CDR1 SQVTM and CDR2 ANQGSEA. Between the trimmed V and J ends, which lost 7 bases and 4 bases, there was a span of 14 bases. The record originates from a study of blood T cell repertoires in COVID-19. Study-level background: The United States, Italy and Spain provided the acute and convalescent COVID-19 samples. The analysed material was cDNA or gDNA that came from T cells, B-cell-depleted T cells, or PBMCs.

The source is a middle-aged woman who had recovered from COVID-19. Sequencing was performed on peripheral blood. The chain uses TRBV29-1 and TRBJ2-4, with D possibly TRBD1 on 6 matching bases. CDR3 region: CSAMDRKKNIQYF. As DNA, the CDR3 is TGCAGCGCCATGGACAGAAAAAAAAACATTCAGTACTTC.